Listed here are 12 T cell receptor beta chains from one sample, sequenced in a study of T cell repertoires in cytomegalovirus infection. These receptors are not linked to any known antigen. TCRdb reanalysed the reads using MiXCR and keeps one entry per CDR3 protein. Here the sample spans about 220,000 distinct CDR3 sequences, roughly 34% being singletons. This specimen consisted of CD8+ T cells from cultured PBMCs, obtained from culture after CMV antigen stimulation. These receptors were collected from a human donor in good health (CMV status not recorded). Some clones in this sample may be carry-over from other donors' samples.

The chain has TRBV12-3 or TRBV12-4 and TRBJ2-5; the D is unclear. The CDR3 contains 13 residues. Between the trimmed V and J ends, which lost 2 bases and 2 bases, there was a span of 6 bases. The CDR3 reads CASSLWAQETQYF. Written as DNA, the CDR3 is TGTGCCAGCAGTTTATGGGCTCAAGAGACCCAGTACTTC.

This clonotype appeared many times. The V call is TRBV11-2, the J call TRBJ2-1, with 12 bases lining up with TRBD2. This CDR3 contains 20 residues. V lost 5 bases to trimming and J lost 0 bases; unmatched junction nucleotides: 14. Germline loops: CDR1 SGHAT, CDR2 FQNNGV. The CDR3 region has the DNA TGTGCCAGCAGCCCGGGCCCCGGACTAGCGGGGAGGAGCTCCTACAATGAGCAGTTCTTC. Amino acids: CASSPGPGLAGRSSYNEQFF.

The chain is built from TRBV12-3 or TRBV12-4 and TRBJ2-3; D may be TRBD1 (6 bases). This CDR3 spans 17 amino acids. Trimming left V 8 bases short and J 1 base short, with 22 bases between. This CDR3 reads CASASRPTGPRTDTQYF. For the CDR3, the DNA is TGTGCCAGCGCTTCCCGCCCCACAGGGCCCCGCACAGATACGCAGTATTTT.

The chain recombines TRBV11-2 with TRBJ1-6; D perhaps matches TRBD1 (6 bases). The germline V and J ends were trimmed by 0 bases and 4 bases, with 10 bases remaining between them. This CDR3 has 16 amino acids. Germline CDR1 is SGHAT and CDR2 is FQNNGV. The CDR3: CASSLDGQLYNSPLHF. In DNA, the CDR3 is TGTGCCAGCAGCTTAGACGGACAGCTATATAATTCACCCCTCCACTTT. The full variable domain, its missing parts supplied by reference TRBV11-2 and TRBJ1-6, is EAGVAQSPRYKIIEKRQSVAFWCNPISGHATLYWYQQILGQGPKLLIQFQNNGVVDDSQLPKDRFSAERLKGVDSTLKIQPAKLEDSAVYLCASSLDGQLYNSPLHFGNGTRLTVT.

This clonotype was seen more than once but under ten times. This chain uses TRBV10-2 with TRBJ2-7, with 9 bases lining up with TRBD1. This CDR3 is built from 18 residues. The germline gives CDR1 WSHSY, CDR2 SAAADI. Trimming took 2 bases from V and 0 from J; bases not matched to a gene: 11. The CDR3 is CASSEGGKGQGSSYEQYF. The CDR3 DNA follows: TGCGCCAGCAGTGAGGGGGGAAAGGGACAGGGCAGCTCCTACGAGCAGTACTTC.

The rearrangement links TRBV20-1 to TRBJ1-1; D not certain. The germline V gene has CDR1 DFQATT and CDR2 SNEGSKA (reference sequence). V was cut by 0 bases and J by 7 bases, with 12 bases left in between. This CDR3 is built from 13 residues. CDR3 sequence (DNA): TGCAGTGCTAGAGATGCCCTGGTTGATGAAGCTTTCTTT. This translates into CSARDALVDEAFF.

This clonotype was found many times. The CDR3 spells CASSLAPPASYNEQFF. The CDR3 nucleotides are TGTGCCAGCAGCTTAGCCCCCCCGGCTAGTTACAATGAGCAGTTCTTC. The chain couples TRBV7-8 to TRBJ2-1; no firm D call. Germline CDR1 reads SGHVS; CDR2 reads FQNEAQ. The CDR3 runs 16 residues. V dropped 0 bases and J dropped 4 bases, with 13 bases sitting between them.

The rearrangement uses TRBV5-1 and TRBJ2-5, with 11 bases fitting TRBD1. CDR3 length: 15 residues. Germline assignment: CDR1 SGHRS and CDR2 YFSETQ. V lost 4 bases to trimming and J lost 9 bases; unmatched junction nucleotides: 11. CDR3 bases: TGCGCCAGCAGCGCGTCTCCGGGACAGGGGGAGGCCCAGTACTTC. Translated, it gives CASSASPGQGEAQYF. Supplemented by reference TRBV5-1 and TRBJ2-5, the full variable domain reads KAGVTQTPRYLIKTRGQQVTLSCSPISGHRSVSWYQQTPGQGLQFLFEYFSETQRNKGNFPGRFSGRQFSNSRSEMNVSTLELGDSALYLCASSASPGQGEAQYFGPGTRLLVL.

This chain joins TRBV10-3 and TRBJ2-7; 9 nucleotides line up with TRBD1. The CDR3 runs to 14 residues. The J segment lost 3 bases and the V segment lost 3 bases, leaving 3 bases of the junction unmatched. CDR1 is ENHRY and CDR2 is SYGVKD in the germline V gene. The CDR3 bases are TGTGCCATCAGTGACGGGACAGGGTTCTACGAGCAGTACTTC. Translating it yields CAISDGTGFYEQYF.

This clonotype was counted only a few times. The CDR3 DNA follows: TGTGCCAGCAGCTTCGCGACCGGGAGCCTCCAAGAGACCCAGTACTTC. Its translation: CASSFATGSLQETQYF. The chain recombines TRBV7-9 with TRBJ2-5; D may be TRBD2 (6 bases). CDR3 size: 16 residues. The V gene's germline CDR1 is SEHNR and CDR2 FQNEAQ (reference sequence). V dropped 3 bases and J dropped 1 base, with 15 bases sitting between them.

The chain combines TRBV20-1 with TRBJ2-5; D call uncertain. With 8 bases removed from V and 0 bases from J, the gap between germline ends came to 16 bases. The CDR3 runs to 14 residues. The germline gives CDR1 DFQATT, CDR2 SNEGSKA (reference sequence). CDR3: CSTSKTPHQETQYF. CDR3 bases: TGCAGTACTTCTAAAACCCCCCACCAAGAGACCCAGTACTTC.

V is TRBV12-5 and J is TRBJ2-3; D uncertain. CDR1 is LGHNT and CDR2 is FRNRAP in the germline V gene. V dropped 1 base and J dropped 5 bases, with 7 bases sitting between them. This CDR3 spans 13 amino acids. DNA for the CDR3: TGTGCTAGTGGTTTGGGGTCGAGAGATACGCAGTATTTT. Protein sequence: CASGLGSRDTQYF.